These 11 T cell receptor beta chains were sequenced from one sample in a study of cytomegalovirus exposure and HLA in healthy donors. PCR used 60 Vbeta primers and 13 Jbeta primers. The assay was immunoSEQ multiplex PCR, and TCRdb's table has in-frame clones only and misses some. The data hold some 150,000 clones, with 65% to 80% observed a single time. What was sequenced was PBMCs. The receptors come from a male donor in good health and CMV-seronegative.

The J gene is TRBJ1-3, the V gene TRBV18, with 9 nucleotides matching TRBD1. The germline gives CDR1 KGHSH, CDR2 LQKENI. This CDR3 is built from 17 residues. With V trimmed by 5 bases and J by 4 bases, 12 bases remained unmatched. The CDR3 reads CASSSIPGQGRGNTIYF. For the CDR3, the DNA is TGTGCCAGCTCATCGATTCCGGGACAGGGAAGGGGAAACACCATATATTTT. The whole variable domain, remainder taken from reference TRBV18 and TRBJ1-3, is NAGVMQNPRHLVRRRGQEARLRCSPMKGHSHVYWYRQLPEEGLKFMVYLQKENIIDESGMPKERFSAEFPKEGPSILRIQQVVRGDSAAYFCASSSIPGQGRGNTIYFGEGSWLTVV.

The CDR3 sequence: CASSEDPDFQAFF. DNA for the CDR3: TGTGCCAGCAGTGAAGACCCGGACTTCCAAGCTTTCTTT. This chain connects TRBV2 to TRBJ1-1; no firm D call. This CDR3 has 13 amino acids. Trimming removed 1 base from V and 9 bases from J, with 12 bases in between. The germline gives CDR1 SNHLY, CDR2 FYNNEI.

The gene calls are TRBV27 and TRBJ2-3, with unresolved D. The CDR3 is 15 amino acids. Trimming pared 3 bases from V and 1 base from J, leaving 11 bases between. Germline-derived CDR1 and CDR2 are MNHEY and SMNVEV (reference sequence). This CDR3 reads CASSFVSTRTDTQYF. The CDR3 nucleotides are TGTGCCAGCAGTTTCGTGAGCACCCGCACAGATACGCAGTATTTT.

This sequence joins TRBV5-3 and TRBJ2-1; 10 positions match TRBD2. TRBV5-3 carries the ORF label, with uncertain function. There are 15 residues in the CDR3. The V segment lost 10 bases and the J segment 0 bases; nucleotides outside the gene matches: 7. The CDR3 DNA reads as TGTGCCGAAGAACCTAGCGGGAGCTCCTACAATGAGCAGTTCTTC. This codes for CAEEPSGSSYNEQFF.

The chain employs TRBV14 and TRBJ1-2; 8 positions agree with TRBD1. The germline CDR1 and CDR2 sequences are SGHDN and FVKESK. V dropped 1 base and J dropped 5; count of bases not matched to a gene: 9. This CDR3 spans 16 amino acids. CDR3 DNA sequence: TGTGCCAGCAGCCAAGCTCCAGGGGGCCTTGGGTATGGCTACACCTTC. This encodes CASSQAPGGLGYGYTF.

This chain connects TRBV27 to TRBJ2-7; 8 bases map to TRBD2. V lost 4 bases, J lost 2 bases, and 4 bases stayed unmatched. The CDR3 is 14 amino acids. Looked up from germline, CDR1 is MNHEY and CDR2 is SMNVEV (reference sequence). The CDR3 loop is CASSSSGSTYEQYF. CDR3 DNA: TGTGCCAGCAGTTCCAGCGGGAGCACCTACGAGCAGTACTTC.

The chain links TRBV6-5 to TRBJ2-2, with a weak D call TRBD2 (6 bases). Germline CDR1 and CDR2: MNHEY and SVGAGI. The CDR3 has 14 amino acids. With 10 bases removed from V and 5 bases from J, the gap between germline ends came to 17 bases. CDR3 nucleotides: TGTGCCACATCCCCCGGGAGAGGGACCGGGGAGCTGTTTTTT. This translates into CATSPGRGTGELFF.

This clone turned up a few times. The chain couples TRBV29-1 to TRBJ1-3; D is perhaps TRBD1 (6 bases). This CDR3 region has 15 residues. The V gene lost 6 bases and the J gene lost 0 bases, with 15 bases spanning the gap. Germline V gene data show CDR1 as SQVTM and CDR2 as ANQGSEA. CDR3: CSVHGTPVSGNTIYF. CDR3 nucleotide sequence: TGCAGCGTCCACGGGACACCCGTCTCTGGAAACACCATATATTTT. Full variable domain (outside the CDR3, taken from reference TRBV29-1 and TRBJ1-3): SAVISQKPSRDICQRGTSLTIQCQVDSQVTMMFWYRQQPGQSLTLIATANQGSEATYESGFVIDKFPISRPNLTFSTLTVSNMSPEDSSIYLCSVHGTPVSGNTIYFGEGSWLTVV.

The CDR3 loop reads CATSSSNRASNQPQHF. The CDR3 DNA reads as TGTGCCACCAGCAGCAGCAACAGGGCGAGCAATCAGCCCCAGCATTTT. The chain combines TRBV15 with TRBJ1-5, with a tentative D call TRBD1 (6 bases). This CDR3 contains 16 residues. Germline V gives CDR1 LNHNV, CDR2 YYDKDF (reference sequence). V was trimmed by 3 bases and J by 1 base, leaving 13 bases between them.

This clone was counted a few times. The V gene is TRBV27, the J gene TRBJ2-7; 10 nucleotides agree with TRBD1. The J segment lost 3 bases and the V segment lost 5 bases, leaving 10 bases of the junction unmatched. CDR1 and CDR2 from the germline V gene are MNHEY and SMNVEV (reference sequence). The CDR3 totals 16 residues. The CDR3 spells CASSTLADRGSYEQYF. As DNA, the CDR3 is TGTGCCAGCAGTACCTTAGCGGACAGGGGGAGCTACGAGCAGTACTTC.

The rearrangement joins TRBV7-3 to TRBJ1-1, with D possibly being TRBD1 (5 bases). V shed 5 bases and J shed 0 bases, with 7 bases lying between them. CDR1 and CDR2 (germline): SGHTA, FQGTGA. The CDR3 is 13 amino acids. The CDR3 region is CASSLQVNTEAFF. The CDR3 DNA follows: TGTGCCAGCAGCCTACAGGTGAACACTGAAGCTTTCTTT. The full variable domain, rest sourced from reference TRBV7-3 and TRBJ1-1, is GAGVSQTPSNKVTEKGKYVELRCDPISGHTALYWYRQSLGQGPEFLIYFQGTGAADDSGLPNDRFFAVRPEGSVSTLKIQRTERGDSAVYLCASSLQVNTEAFFGQGTRLTVV.